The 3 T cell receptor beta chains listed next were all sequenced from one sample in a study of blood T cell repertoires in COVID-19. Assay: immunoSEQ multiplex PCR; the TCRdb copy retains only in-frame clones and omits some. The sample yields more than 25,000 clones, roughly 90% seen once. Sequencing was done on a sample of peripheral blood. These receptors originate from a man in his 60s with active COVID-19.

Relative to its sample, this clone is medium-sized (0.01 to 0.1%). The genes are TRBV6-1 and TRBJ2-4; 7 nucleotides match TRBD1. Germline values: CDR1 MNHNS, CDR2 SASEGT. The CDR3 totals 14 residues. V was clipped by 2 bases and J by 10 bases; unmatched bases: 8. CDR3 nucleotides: TGTGCCAGCAGTGAACTCGACAGGGTGAGGATTCAGTACTTC. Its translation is CASSELDRVRIQYF.

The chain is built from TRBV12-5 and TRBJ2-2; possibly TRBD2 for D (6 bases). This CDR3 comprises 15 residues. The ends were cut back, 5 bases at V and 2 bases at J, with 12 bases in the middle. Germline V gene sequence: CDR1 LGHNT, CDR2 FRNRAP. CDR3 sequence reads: CASGLQGLNTGELFF. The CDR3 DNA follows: TGTGCTAGTGGTCTCCAGGGACTCAACACCGGGGAGCTGTTTTTT.

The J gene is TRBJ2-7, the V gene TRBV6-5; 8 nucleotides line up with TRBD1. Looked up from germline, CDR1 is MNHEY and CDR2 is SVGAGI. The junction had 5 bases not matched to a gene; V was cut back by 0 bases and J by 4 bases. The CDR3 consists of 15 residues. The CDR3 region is CASSYSDREEYEQYF. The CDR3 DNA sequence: TGTGCCAGCAGTTACTCGGACAGGGAAGAGTACGAGCAGTACTTC.